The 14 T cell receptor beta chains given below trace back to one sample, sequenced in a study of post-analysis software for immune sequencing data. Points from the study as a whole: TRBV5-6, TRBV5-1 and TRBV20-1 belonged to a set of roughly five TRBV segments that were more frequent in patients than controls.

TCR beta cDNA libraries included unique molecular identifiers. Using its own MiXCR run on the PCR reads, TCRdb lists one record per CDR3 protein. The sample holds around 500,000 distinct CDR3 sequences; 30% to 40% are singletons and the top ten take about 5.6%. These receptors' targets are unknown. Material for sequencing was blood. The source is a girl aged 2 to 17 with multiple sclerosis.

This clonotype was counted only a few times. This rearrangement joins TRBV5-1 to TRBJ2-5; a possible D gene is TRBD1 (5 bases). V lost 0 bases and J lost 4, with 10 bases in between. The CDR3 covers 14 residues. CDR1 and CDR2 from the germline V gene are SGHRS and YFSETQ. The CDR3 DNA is TGCGCCAGCAGCTTGGCAGGGTTCCGAGAGACCCAGTACTTC. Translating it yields CASSLAGFRETQYF.

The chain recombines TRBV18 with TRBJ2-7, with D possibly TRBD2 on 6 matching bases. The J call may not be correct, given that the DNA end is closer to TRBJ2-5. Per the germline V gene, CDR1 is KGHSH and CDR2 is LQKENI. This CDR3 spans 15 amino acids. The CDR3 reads CASSNRGRQVETQYF. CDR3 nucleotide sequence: TGTGCCAGCTCAAACCGGGGGAGACAAGTCGAGACCCAGTACTTC.

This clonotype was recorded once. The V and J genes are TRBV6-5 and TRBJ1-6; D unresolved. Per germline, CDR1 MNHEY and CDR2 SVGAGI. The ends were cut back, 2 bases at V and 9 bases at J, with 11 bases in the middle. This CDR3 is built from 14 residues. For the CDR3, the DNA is TGTGCCAGCAGTTACGGTGAAACGGGTTCACCCCTCCACTTT. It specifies CASSYGETGSPLHF.

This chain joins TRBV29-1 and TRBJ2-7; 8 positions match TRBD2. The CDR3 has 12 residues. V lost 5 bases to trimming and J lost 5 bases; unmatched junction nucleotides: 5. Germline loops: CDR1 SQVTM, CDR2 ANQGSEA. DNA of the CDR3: TGCAGCGTTCGGGGGGGAGGGAACGAGCAGTACTTC. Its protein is CSVRGGGNEQYF.

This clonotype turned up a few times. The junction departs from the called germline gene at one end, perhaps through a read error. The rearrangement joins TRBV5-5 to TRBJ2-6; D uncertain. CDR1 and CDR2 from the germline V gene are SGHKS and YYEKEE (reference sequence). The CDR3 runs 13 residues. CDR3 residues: CVSKFAGANVLTF. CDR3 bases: TGTGTCAGCAAATTCGCTGGGGCCAACGTCCTGACTTTC.

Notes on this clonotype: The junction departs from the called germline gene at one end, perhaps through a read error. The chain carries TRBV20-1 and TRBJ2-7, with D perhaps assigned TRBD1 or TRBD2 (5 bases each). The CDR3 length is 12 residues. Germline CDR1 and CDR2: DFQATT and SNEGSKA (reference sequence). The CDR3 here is CGASGGPHEQYF. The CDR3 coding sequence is TGCGGTGCTAGTGGGGGTCCCCACGAGCAGTACTTC.

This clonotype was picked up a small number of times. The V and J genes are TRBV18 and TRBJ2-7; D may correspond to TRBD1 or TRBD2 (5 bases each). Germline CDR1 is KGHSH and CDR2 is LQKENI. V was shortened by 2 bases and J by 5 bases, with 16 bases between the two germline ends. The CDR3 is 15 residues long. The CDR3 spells CASSPSSYGAHEQYF. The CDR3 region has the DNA TGTGCCAGCTCACCATCCAGCTACGGGGCCCACGAGCAGTACTTC.

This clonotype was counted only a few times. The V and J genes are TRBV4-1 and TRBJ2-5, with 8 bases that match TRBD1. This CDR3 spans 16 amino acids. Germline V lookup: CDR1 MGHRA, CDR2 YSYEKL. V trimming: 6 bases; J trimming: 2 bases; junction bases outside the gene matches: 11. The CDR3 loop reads CASSGWQGARQETQYF. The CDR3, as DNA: TGCGCCAGCAGTGGTTGGCAGGGGGCTCGGCAAGAGACCCAGTACTTC.

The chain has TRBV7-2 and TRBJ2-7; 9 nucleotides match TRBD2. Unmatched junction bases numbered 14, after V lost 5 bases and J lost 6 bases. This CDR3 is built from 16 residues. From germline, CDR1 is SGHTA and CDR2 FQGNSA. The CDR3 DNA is TGTGCCAGCAGCCAGGGGCTAGCGGGGACCCGAGGCGAGCAGTACTTC. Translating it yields CASSQGLAGTRGEQYF. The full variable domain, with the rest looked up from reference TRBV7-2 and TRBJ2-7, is GAGVSQSPSNKVTEKGKDVELRCDPISGHTALYWYRQSLGQGLEFLIYFQGNSAPDKSGLPSDRFSAERTGGSVSTLTIQRTQQEDSAVYLCASSQGLAGTRGEQYFGPGTRLTVT.

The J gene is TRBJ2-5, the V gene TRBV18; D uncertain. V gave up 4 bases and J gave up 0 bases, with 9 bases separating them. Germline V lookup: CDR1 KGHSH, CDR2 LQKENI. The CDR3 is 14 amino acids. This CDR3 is CASSRGRDQETQYF. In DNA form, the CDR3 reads TGTGCCAGCTCACGTGGACGGGACCAAGAGACCCAGTACTTC.

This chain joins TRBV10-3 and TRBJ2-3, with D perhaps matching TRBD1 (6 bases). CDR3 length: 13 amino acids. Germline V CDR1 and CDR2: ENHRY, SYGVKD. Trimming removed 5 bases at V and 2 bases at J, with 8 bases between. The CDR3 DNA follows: TGTGCCATCAGTATGGGGGCCACAGATACGCAGTATTTT. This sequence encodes CAISMGATDTQYF.

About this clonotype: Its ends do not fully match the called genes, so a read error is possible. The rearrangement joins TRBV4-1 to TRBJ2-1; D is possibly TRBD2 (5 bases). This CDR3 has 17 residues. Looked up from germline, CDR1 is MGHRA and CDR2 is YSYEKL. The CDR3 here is CASSQARASPSYNKQFF. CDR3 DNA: TGCGCCAGCAGCCAAGCCCGGGCTAGCCCTTCCTACAATAAGCAGTTCTTC.

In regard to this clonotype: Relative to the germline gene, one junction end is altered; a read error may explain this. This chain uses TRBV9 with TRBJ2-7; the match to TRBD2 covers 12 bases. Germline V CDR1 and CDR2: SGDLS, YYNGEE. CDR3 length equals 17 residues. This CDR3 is CASGVAPTSGGSYEQYF. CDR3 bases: TGCGCCAGCGGCGTAGCTCCGACTAGCGGGGGCTCCTACGAGCAGTACTTC.

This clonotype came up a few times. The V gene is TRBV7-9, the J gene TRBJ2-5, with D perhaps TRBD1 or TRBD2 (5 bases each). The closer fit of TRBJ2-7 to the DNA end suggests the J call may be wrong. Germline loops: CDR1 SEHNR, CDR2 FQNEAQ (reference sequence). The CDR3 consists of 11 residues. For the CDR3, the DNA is TGTGCCGTTCGGATCGGGACCGAGCAGTACTTC. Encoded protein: CAVRIGTEQYF.